This TCR beta chain stems from a study of blood T cell repertoires in COVID-19. The assay was immunoSEQ multiplex PCR, and TCRdb's table has in-frame clones only and misses some. Counted here are 310,000 or so clones, nearly 90% occurring once; the ten biggest clones make up approximately 5%. The CDR3 runs to 14 residues. Trimming cost V 7 bases and J 0 bases, with 12 bases left between them. Germline CDR1 is MNHEY and CDR2 is SVGAGI. Sequences were obtained from PBMCs or T cells enriched from blood (not recorded which). The chain carries TRBV6-5 and TRBJ1-2; D remains ambiguous. The clonotype originates from a woman in her twenties or thirties who had recovered from COVID-19. The CDR3 protein is CASTPEAANYGYTF. The CDR3 DNA reads as TGTGCCAGCACTCCTGAGGCGGCTAACTATGGCTACACCTTC.